The source of this TCR beta chain is a study of cytomegalovirus exposure and HLA in healthy donors. Whole-study findings and limits: Altogether, about 160 TCR beta chains were recorded as cytomegalovirus-associated. In a later analysis, TCR beta V- and J-gene trimming was associated with a missense DCLRE1C variant. Sequencing probably produced one cluster of sequence variants that were highly shared.

Use of 60 Vbeta and 13 Jbeta primers characterized the PCR. Method: immunoSEQ multiplex PCR; TCRdb's copy keeps in-frame clones and lacks some. The sample lists roughly 140,000 clones, 64% occurring once. This clone was detected only a few times. Its antigen is undetermined. Per the germline V gene, CDR1 is SQVTM and CDR2 is ANQGSEA. The V segment lost 7 bases and the J segment 4 bases; nucleotides outside the gene matches: 5. The CDR3 covers 13 residues. V is TRBV29-1 and J is TRBJ2-1; 9 nucleotides align to TRBD1. Sequencing input: PBMCs. The receptor's source is a woman aged 25 to 39 in good health and CMV-seropositive. The CDR3 DNA reads TGCAGCGCCCGGACAGGGGAATACAATGAGCAGTTCTTC. This encodes CSARTGEYNEQFF.